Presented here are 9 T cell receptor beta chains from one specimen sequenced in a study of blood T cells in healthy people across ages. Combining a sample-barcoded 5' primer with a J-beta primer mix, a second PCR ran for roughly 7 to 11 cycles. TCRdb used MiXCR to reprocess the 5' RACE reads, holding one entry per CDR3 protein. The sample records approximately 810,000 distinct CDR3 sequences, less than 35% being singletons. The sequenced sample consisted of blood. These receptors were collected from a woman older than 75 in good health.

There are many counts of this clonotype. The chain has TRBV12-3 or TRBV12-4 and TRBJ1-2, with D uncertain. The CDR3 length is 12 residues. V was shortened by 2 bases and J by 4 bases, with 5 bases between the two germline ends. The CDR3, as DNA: TGTGCCAGCAGTTTAACTACCTATGGCTACACCTTC. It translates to CASSLTTYGYTF.

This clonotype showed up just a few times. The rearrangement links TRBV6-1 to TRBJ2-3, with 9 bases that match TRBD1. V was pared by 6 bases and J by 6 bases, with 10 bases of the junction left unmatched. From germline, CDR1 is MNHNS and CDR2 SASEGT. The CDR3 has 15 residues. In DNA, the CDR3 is TGTGCCAGCAGGGGGACAGGGAGCCCTTCGGATACGCAGTATTTT. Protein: CASRGTGSPSDTQYF.

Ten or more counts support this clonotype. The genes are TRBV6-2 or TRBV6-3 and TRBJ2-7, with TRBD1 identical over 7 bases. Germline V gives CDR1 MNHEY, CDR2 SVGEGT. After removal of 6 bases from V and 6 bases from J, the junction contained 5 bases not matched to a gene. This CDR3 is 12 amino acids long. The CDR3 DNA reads TGTGCCAGCAGACAGGGGCTGAGCGAGCAGTACTTC. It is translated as CASRQGLSEQYF.

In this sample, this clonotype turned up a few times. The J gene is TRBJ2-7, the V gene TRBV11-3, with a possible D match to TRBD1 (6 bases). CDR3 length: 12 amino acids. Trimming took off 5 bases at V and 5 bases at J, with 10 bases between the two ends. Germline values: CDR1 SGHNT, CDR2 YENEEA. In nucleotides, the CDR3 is TGTGCCAGCAGCCCGGGACAAAACGAGCAGTACTTC. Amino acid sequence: CASSPGQNEQYF.

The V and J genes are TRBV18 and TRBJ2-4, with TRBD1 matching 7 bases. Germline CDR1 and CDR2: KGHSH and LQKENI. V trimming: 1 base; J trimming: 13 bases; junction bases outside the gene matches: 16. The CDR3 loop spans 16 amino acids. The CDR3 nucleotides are TGTGCCAGCTCACCACTGGGTGAGGGGGCCAGGGGAGAGCAGTACTTC. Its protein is CASSPLGEGARGEQYF.

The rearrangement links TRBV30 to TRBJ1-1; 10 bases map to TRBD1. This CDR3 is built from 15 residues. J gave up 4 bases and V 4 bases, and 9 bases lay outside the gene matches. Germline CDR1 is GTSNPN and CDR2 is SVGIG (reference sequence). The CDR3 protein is CAWNRGTGDVTEAFF. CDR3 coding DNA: TGTGCCTGGAATAGGGGGACAGGGGATGTCACTGAAGCTTTCTTT.

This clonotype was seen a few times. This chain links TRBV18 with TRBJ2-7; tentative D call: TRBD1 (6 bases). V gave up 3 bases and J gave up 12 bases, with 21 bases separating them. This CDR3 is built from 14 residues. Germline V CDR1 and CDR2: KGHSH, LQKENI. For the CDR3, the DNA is TGTGCCAGCTCACCTCGACAGGAACAAGGAGGCGTGTACTTC. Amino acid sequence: CASSPRQEQGGVYF.

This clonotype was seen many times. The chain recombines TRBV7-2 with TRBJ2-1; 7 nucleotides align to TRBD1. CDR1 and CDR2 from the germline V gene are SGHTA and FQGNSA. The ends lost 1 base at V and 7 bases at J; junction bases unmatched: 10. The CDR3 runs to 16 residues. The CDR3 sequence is CASSLGGGPPRNEQFF. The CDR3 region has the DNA TGTGCCAGCAGCTTAGGAGGGGGCCCTCCCCGAAATGAGCAGTTCTTC.

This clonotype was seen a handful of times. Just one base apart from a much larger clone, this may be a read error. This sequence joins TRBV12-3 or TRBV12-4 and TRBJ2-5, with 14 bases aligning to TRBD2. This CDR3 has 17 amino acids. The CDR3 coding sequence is TGTGCCAGCAGTCGCCCGGGACTAGCGGGGGTTCAAGGGACCCAGTACTTC. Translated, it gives CASSRPGLAGVQGTQYF.